This entry lists 16 T cell receptor beta chains sequenced from one sample in a study of cytomegalovirus exposure and HLA in healthy donors. PCR used 60 Vbeta primers and 13 Jbeta primers. Sequenced by immunoSEQ multiplex PCR; TCRdb stores in-frame clones only, minus some. Of roughly 200,000 clones listed, about 80% were seen once; the top ten hold 1.9%. The sequenced sample was PBMCs. All receptors derive from a man aged 25-45 years in good health and CMV-seronegative.

The rearrangement joins TRBV7-3 to TRBJ2-2; weak D call: TRBD2 (6 bases). The germline V gene encodes CDR1 SGHTA and CDR2 FQGTGA. Trimming left V 2 bases short and J 1 base short, with 14 bases between. This CDR3 has 17 residues. The CDR3 is CASSLSPGVGNTGELFF. The CDR3 DNA reads TGTGCCAGCAGCTTATCTCCGGGAGTTGGGAACACCGGGGAGCTGTTTTTT.

In its sample, this clone was seen a few times. V and J are TRBV7-9 and TRBJ2-4; the D gene is possibly TRBD2 (6 bases). The CDR3 loop spans 17 amino acids. The V gene's germline CDR1 is SEHNR and CDR2 FQNEAQ (reference sequence). Trimming took 0 bases from V and 2 from J, leaving 14 bases between them. The CDR3 DNA is TGTGCCAGCAGCTTAGCGATCGGGAGCGGGTCCAAAAACATTCAGTACTTC. It is translated as CASSLAIGSGSKNIQYF.

The J gene is TRBJ2-3, the V gene TRBV5-1; a possible D gene is TRBD1 (6 bases). V lost 2 bases, J lost 9 bases, and 22 bases lay in between. CDR1 is SGHRS, CDR2 YFSETQ, per germline. The CDR3 is made up of 16 amino acids. The CDR3 coding sequence is TGCGCCAGCAGCTTTGAACCTATTGGAACAGGGTTCACGCAGTATTTT. Its protein product is CASSFEPIGTGFTQYF.

The J gene is TRBJ2-6, the V gene TRBV28; D not certain. The CDR3 is made up of 15 amino acids. V dropped 3 bases and J dropped 0 bases, with 6 bases sitting between them. Germline CDR1 and CDR2: MDHEN and SYDVKM. CDR3 sequence (DNA): TGTGCCAGCAGTTTGGCTTTCTCTGGGGCCAACGTCCTGACTTTC. Amino acids: CASSLAFSGANVLTF.

The chain carries TRBV28 and TRBJ1-1; D is uncertain. Germline CDR1 is MDHEN and CDR2 is SYDVKM. V dropped 6 bases and J dropped 0 bases, with 11 bases sitting between them. There are 14 residues in the CDR3. In DNA form, the CDR3 reads TGTGCCAGCAGAGAACCCGGGATGAACACTGAAGCTTTCTTT. It translates to CASREPGMNTEAFF.

This clone was recorded only once. Different DNA sequences within this sample yield the same CDR3. The genes are TRBV29-1 and TRBJ2-5; 8 positions match TRBD2. The CDR3 length is 14 residues. The trim removed 4 bases at V and 4 bases at J, leaving 8 bases unmatched. Germline CDR1 SQVTM, CDR2 ANQGSEA. CDR3 amino acids: CSVVVAGFLETQYF. The DNA for the CDR3 is TGCAGCGTTGTTGTAGCGGGATTTCTAGAGACCCAGTACTTC. The whole variable domain, filled in from reference TRBV29-1 and TRBJ2-5, reads SAVISQKPSRDICQRGTSLTIQCQVDSQVTMMFWYRQQPGQSLTLIATANQGSEATYESGFVIDKFPISRPNLTFSTLTVSNMSPEDSSIYLCSVVVAGFLETQYFGPGTRLLVL.

The sample holds a few counts of this clone. This chain's CDR3 is CASSQDIRSASTRETQYF. In DNA form, the CDR3 reads TGTGCCAGCAGCCAAGATATCCGGTCGGCCTCCACGAGGGAGACCCAGTACTTC. This chain links TRBV14 with TRBJ2-5; unclear D gene. The germline CDR1 and CDR2 sequences are SGHDN and FVKESK. V was cut by 0 bases and J by 5 bases, with 22 bases left in between. The CDR3 runs to 18 residues.

The chain has TRBV7-9 and TRBJ1-3, with D unresolved. Between the trimmed V and J ends, which lost 5 bases and 0 bases, there was a span of 11 bases. Germline V lookup: CDR1 SEHNR, CDR2 FQNEAQ (reference sequence). The CDR3 is made up of 15 amino acids. The CDR3 sequence: CASSPTDLSGNTIYF. In DNA, the CDR3 is TGTGCCAGCAGCCCAACAGATCTCTCTGGAAACACCATATATTTT.

The rearrangement uses TRBV27 and TRBJ2-7; weak D call: TRBD2 (6 bases). Germline CDR1 MNHEY, CDR2 SMNVEV (reference sequence). The CDR3 has 14 amino acids. Trimming stripped 8 bases from V and 5 bases from J, with 19 bases between. CDR3 bases: TGTGCCAGCCGACGGTACGGGGGATCCCACGAGCAGTACTTC. Translating gives CASRRYGGSHEQYF.

This clone was observed a handful of times. The rearrangement links TRBV5-1 to TRBJ2-3; the match to TRBD2 covers 13 bases. From germline, CDR1 is SGHRS and CDR2 YFSETQ. This CDR3 is 16 amino acids long. The J segment lost 5 bases and the V segment lost 1 base, leaving 4 bases of the junction unmatched. In DNA, the CDR3 is TGCGCCAGCAGCTTGACTAGCGGGAGGGCTAAAGATACGCAGTATTTT. This codes for CASSLTSGRAKDTQYF.

CDR3 bases: TGTGCCAGCTCACCATCTCGCGGGAGGGCCTACGAGCAGTACTTC. Its translation is CASSPSRGRAYEQYF. V is TRBV18 and J is TRBJ2-7, with 9 bases aligning to TRBD2. Germline loops: CDR1 KGHSH, CDR2 LQKENI. The V segment lost 2 bases and the J segment 2 bases; nucleotides outside the gene matches: 4. The CDR3 runs 15 residues.

V gene TRBV6-1 combines with J gene TRBJ2-2; TRBD1 agrees at 8 bases. The germline V gene has CDR1 MNHNS and CDR2 SASEGT. This CDR3 region has 15 residues. With 6 bases clipped from V and 5 bases from J, the junction kept 8 bases outside the gene matches. CDR3 sequence: CASSAQGASTGELFF. The DNA for the CDR3 is TGTGCCAGCAGCGCCCAGGGGGCAAGTACCGGGGAGCTGTTTTTT.

The V and J genes are TRBV7-2 and TRBJ2-2; D is perhaps TRBD2 (5 bases). The germline gives CDR1 SGHTA, CDR2 FQGNSA. The CDR3 extends over 14 amino acids. Between the trimmed V and J ends, which lost 0 bases and 7 bases, there was a span of 9 bases. This CDR3 reads CASSLARVGGELFF. The DNA for the CDR3 is TGTGCCAGCAGCTTAGCGAGGGTGGGCGGGGAGCTGTTTTTT.

The chain carries TRBV19 and TRBJ2-5; D ambiguous. V lost 3 bases and J lost 2, with 10 bases in between. Germline CDR1 and CDR2: LNHDA and SQIVND (reference sequence). The CDR3 loop spans 14 amino acids. In nucleotides, the CDR3 is TGTGCCAGTAGTATCTCCCTAGAACAAGAGACCCAGTACTTC. Its protein product is CASSISLEQETQYF.

This clone turned up a few times. The chain employs TRBV28 and TRBJ1-2; the D is unclear. Trimming took 5 bases from V and 5 from J, leaving 15 bases between them. The CDR3 spans 14 residues. Germline-derived CDR1 and CDR2 are MDHEN and SYDVKM. CDR3: CASSAPDGGYGYTF. CDR3 bases: TGTGCCAGCAGTGCCCCCGACGGAGGTTATGGCTACACCTTC.

The rearrangement joins TRBV19 to TRBJ2-7; TRBD2 agrees at 10 bases. V trimming: 1 base; J trimming: 3 bases; junction bases outside the gene matches: 0. Germline values: CDR1 LNHDA, CDR2 SQIVND (reference sequence). This CDR3 contains 14 residues. The CDR3 DNA follows: TGTGCCAGTAGTATAGCTAGCGGGAGCTACGAGCAGTACTTC. Encoded protein: CASSIASGSYEQYF.